Below, one T cell receptor (beta chain) is given with its context. The data belong to a study of blood T cell repertoires in COVID-19. Turning to the study itself: Samples came from the United States, Italy and Spain, spanning acute and convalescent COVID-19. Sample material is recorded as cDNA or gDNA derived from T cells, B-cell-depleted T cells, or PBMCs.

In the authors' workflow: Estimates of nucleated cell counts were drawn from the amplification of reference gene primers. Sequencing was performed with immunoSEQ multiplex PCR; in TCRdb, only in-frame clones are kept and a portion is missing. V, J and clone size were drawn from that table, and D and trimming were deduced from the DNA. The data contain 100,000 to 150,000 clones, 60% to 85% of them singletons. CDR1 and CDR2 (germline): SNHLY, FYNNEI. The CDR3 is made up of 14 amino acids. The V gene lost 4 bases and the J gene lost 3 bases, with 12 bases spanning the gap. The chain has TRBV2 and TRBJ1-2, with D possibly matching TRBD1 (6 bases). Material: peripheral blood. This TCR was recovered from a man between 65 and 79 years old with acute or convalescent COVID-19. CDR3 sequence: CASSARDTYYGYTF. The CDR3 nucleotides are TGTGCCAGCAGTGCCCGGGACACCTACTATGGCTACACCTTC.